The subject of this entry is one T cell receptor (beta chain). These data belong to a study of blood T cell repertoires in COVID-19. Study-level information: Acute-phase and convalescent COVID-19 samples originated in the United States, Italy and Spain. The analysed material was cDNA or gDNA that came from T cells, B-cell-depleted T cells, or PBMCs.

Germline assignment: CDR1 SGHTA and CDR2 FQGNSA. The V segment lost 4 bases and the J segment 3 bases; nucleotides outside the gene matches: 4. The CDR3 sequence is 15 residues long. Method: immunoSEQ multiplex PCR; TCRdb's copy keeps in-frame clones and lacks some. The data hold about 280,000 clones, with 85% observed a single time. The V and J genes are TRBV7-2 and TRBJ2-7, with 12 positions matching TRBD1. The sample taken for sequencing was peripheral blood. The sequence came from a human donor in a cohort sampled during active COVID-19. The CDR3 sequence is CASSSWDRGLYEQYF. CDR3 coding DNA: TGTGCCAGCAGCTCCTGGGACAGGGGGCTCTACGAGCAGTACTTC.